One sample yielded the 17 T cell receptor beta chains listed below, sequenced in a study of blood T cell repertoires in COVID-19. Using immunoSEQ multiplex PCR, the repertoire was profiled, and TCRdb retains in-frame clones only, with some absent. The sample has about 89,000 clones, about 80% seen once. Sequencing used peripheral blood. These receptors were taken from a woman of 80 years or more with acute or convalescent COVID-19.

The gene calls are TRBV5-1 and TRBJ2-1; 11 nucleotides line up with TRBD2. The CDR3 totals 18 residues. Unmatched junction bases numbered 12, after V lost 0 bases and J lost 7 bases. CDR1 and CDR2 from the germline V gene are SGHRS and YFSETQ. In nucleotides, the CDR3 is TGCGCCAGCAGCTTGGTGGCTAGCGGGGGGTACCTACAGAATGAGCAGTTCTTC. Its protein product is CASSLVASGGYLQNEQFF.

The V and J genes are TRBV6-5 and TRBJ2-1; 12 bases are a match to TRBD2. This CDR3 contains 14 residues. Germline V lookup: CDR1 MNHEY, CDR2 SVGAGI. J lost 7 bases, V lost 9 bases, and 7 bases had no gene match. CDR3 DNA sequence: TGTGCCAGTCAACCTAGCGGGAGGGGGAATGAGCAGTTCTTC. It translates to CASQPSGRGNEQFF.

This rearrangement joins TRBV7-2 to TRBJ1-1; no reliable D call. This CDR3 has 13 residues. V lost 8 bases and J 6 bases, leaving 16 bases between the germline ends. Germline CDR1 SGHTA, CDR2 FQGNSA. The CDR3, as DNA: TGTGCCAGCCGTCCTCGGGTGAGCGCTGAAGCTTTCTTT. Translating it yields CASRPRVSAEAFF. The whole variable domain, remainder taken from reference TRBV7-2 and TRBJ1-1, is GAGVSQSPSNKVTEKGKDVELRCDPISGHTALYWYRQSLGQGLEFLIYFQGNSAPDKSGLPSDRFSAERTGGSVSTLTIQRTQQEDSAVYLCASRPRVSAEAFFGQGTRLTVV.

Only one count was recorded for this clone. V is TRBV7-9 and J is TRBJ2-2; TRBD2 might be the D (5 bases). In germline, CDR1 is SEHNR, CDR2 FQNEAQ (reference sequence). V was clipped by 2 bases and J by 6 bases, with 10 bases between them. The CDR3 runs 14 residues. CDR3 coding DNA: TGTGCCAGCAGCTTAAGGAGAGGGCCCGGGGAGCTGTTTTTT. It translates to CASSLRRGPGELFF. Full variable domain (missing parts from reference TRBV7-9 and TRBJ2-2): DTGVSQNPRHKITKRGQNVTFRCDPISEHNRLYWYRQTLGQGPEFLTYFQNEAQLEKSRLLSDRFSAERPKGSFSTLEIQRTEQGDSAMYLCASSLRRGPGELFFGEGSRLTVL.

CDR3 in amino acids: CASSLASGIYNEQFF. The DNA for the CDR3 is TGCGCCAGCAGCTTAGCTAGCGGGATTTACAATGAGCAGTTCTTC. The chain links TRBV5-1 to TRBJ2-1; 9 nucleotides align to TRBD2. The J segment lost 4 bases and the V segment lost 2 bases, leaving 4 bases of the junction unmatched. CDR3 size: 15 residues. Germline assignment: CDR1 SGHRS and CDR2 YFSETQ.

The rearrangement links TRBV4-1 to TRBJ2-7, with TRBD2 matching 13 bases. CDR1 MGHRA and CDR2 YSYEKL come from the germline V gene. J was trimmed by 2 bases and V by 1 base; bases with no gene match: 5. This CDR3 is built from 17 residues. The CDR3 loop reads CASSQAGTSGNPYEQYF. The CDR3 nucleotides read TGCGCCAGCAGCCAAGCCGGGACTAGCGGGAACCCCTACGAGCAGTACTTC.

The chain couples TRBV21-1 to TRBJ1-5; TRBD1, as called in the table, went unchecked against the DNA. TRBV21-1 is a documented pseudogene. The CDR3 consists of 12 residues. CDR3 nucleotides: TGTGCCAGCAGCAACAACAGAAGTAAGCAGCATTTT. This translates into CASSNNRSKQHF.

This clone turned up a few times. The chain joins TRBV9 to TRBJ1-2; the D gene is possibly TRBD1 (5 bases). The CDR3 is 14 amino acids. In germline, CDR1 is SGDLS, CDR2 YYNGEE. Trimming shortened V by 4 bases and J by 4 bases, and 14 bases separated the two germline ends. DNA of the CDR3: TGTGCCAGCAGCCCCCAGACAGCTTCCTATGGCTACACCTTC. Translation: CASSPQTASYGYTF.

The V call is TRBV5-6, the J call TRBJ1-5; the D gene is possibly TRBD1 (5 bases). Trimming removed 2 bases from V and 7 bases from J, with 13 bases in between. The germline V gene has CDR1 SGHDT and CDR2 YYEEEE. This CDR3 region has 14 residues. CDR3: CASSFRQGGQPQHF. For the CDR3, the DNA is TGTGCCAGCAGCTTTCGTCAGGGTGGCCAGCCCCAGCATTTT.

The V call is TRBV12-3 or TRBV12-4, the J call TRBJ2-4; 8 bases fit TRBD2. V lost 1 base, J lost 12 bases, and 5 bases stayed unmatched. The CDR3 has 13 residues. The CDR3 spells CASSLVAGRDQYF. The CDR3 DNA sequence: TGTGCCAGCAGTTTAGTAGCGGGGCGGGATCAGTACTTC.

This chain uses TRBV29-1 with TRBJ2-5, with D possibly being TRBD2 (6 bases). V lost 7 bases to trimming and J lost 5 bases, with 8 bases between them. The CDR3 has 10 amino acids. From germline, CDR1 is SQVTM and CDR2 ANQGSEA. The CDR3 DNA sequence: TGCAGCGCCGGAGGGGAGACCCAGTACTTC. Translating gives CSAGGETQYF.

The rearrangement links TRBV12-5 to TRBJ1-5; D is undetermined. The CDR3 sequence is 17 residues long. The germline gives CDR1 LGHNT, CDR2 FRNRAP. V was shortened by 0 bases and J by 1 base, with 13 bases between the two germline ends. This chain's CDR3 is CASGLVQLANSNQPQHF. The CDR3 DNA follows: TGTGCTAGTGGTTTGGTACAGCTCGCGAACAGCAATCAGCCCCAGCATTTT.

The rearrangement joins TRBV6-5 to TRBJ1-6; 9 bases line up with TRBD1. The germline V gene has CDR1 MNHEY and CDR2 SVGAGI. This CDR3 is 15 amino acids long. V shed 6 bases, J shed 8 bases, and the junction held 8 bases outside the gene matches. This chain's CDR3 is CASRAWDREDSPLHF. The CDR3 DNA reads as TGTGCCAGCAGGGCATGGGACAGGGAAGATTCACCCCTCCACTTT.

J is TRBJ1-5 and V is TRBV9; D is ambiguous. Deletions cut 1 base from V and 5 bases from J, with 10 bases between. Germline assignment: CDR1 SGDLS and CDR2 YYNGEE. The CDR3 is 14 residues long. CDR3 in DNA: TGTGCCAGCAGCGTAAACCCCACGGATCAGCCCCAGCATTTT. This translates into CASSVNPTDQPQHF.

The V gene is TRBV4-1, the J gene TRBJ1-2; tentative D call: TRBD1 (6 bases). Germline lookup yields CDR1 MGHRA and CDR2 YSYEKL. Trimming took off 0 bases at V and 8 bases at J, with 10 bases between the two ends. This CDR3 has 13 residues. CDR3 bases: TGCGCCAGCAGCCAAGAACAGGGATACGGCTACACCTTC. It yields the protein CASSQEQGYGYTF.

The CDR3 sequence is CASSRGTGAPMNTEAFF. The CDR3 coding sequence is TGTGCCAGCAGCCGAGGGACAGGGGCCCCAATGAACACTGAAGCTTTCTTT. The V gene is TRBV3-1 (or the pseudogene TRBV3-2), the J gene TRBJ1-1; 10 positions agree with TRBD1. Germline assignment: CDR1 LGHDT and CDR2 YNNKEL (reference sequence). The CDR3 loop spans 17 amino acids. V trimming: 4 bases; J trimming: 0 bases; junction bases outside the gene matches: 8.

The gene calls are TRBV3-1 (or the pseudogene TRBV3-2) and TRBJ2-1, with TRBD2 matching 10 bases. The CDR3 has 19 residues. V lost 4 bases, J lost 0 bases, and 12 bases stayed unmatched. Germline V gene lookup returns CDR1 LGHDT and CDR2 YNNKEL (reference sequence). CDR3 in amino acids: CASSPSTPSGRGSYNEQFF. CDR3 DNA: TGTGCCAGCAGCCCCTCGACCCCTAGCGGGAGAGGCTCCTACAATGAGCAGTTCTTC.